The next 9 T cell receptor beta chains were all read from a single sample in a study of shared clonotypes between healthy human individuals. CD8 cells classed as naive were CD45RO-negative and positively selected for CCR7, excluding terminally differentiated effector memory CD45RA+ cells. Here immunoSEQ multiplex PCR was the method, and the copy in TCRdb shows in-frame clones only, minus some. The sample comprises around 600,000 clones, roughly 96% of which are singletons, and approximately 0.11% rests with the top ten. Sequencing was performed on naive CD8+ T cells sorted from blood. Receptors were obtained from a woman aged 25 to 39 in good health.

The table lists this clone with a count of one. The V and J genes are TRBV18 and TRBJ2-3; D is uncertain. Germline V gene lookup returns CDR1 KGHSH and CDR2 LQKENI. The V end lost 3 bases, the J end lost 2 bases, and 15 bases lay between the germline ends. This CDR3 contains 16 residues. Written as DNA, the CDR3 is TGTGCCAGCTCACCGGAGAAGCCCCTTCCCACAGATACGCAGTATTTT. Protein sequence: CASSPEKPLPTDTQYF.

The chain combines TRBV6-5 with TRBJ2-7; D is unresolved. The ends were cut back, 2 bases at V and 7 bases at J, with 12 bases in the middle. The CDR3 runs 13 residues. The germline V gene encodes CDR1 MNHEY and CDR2 SVGAGI. The CDR3 reads CASSYISSQEQYF. The DNA of the CDR3 is TGTGCCAGCAGTTACATTTCGAGCCAGGAGCAGTACTTC.

Concerning this clone itself: This same CDR3 is encoded by further DNA sequences in the sample. The chain employs TRBV27 and TRBJ2-7; D gene uncertain. Trimming pared 5 bases from V and 2 bases from J, leaving 10 bases between. The germline gives CDR1 MNHEY, CDR2 SMNVEV (reference sequence). The CDR3 runs to 13 residues. Written as DNA, the CDR3 is TGTGCCAGCAGTCGAACTGGGGCCTACGAGCAGTACTTC. It encodes CASSRTGAYEQYF.

A remark on this clone: In the same sample, other DNA sequences code for this CDR3. The V gene is TRBV9, the J gene TRBJ2-1; D is unclear. Germline loops: CDR1 SGDLS, CDR2 YYNGEE. The V gene lost 1 base and the J gene lost 7 bases, with 3 bases spanning the gap. The CDR3 has 11 residues. CDR3 bases: TGTGCCAGCAGCGTAAGTAATGAGCAGTTCTTC. Its protein is CASSVSNEQFF.

The rearrangement links TRBV6-6 to TRBJ1-2, with D perhaps TRBD1 (6 bases). Trimming removed 6 bases at V and 2 bases at J, with 19 bases between. In germline, CDR1 is MNHNY, CDR2 SVGAGI (reference sequence). This CDR3 is built from 16 residues. CDR3 residues: CASSWDFRDTNYGYTF. The DNA of the CDR3 is TGTGCCAGCAGCTGGGATTTTAGGGACACGAACTATGGCTACACCTTC.

The J gene is TRBJ1-1, the V gene TRBV11-2, with 8 bases lining up with TRBD1. The CDR3 is 15 residues long. With 5 bases clipped from V and 1 base from J, the junction kept 6 bases outside the gene matches. Germline CDR1 is SGHAT and CDR2 is FQNNGV. As DNA, the CDR3 is TGTGCCAGCAGCCAAGACAGGGGAAAGAACACTGAAGCTTTCTTT. As protein: CASSQDRGKNTEAFF.

CDR3 nucleotide sequence: TGTGCCTGGAGTGTACTAGGTTCGGACACCATATATTTT. Its protein is CAWSVLGSDTIYF. The V and J genes are TRBV30 and TRBJ1-3; D remains ambiguous. CDR1 is GTSNPN and CDR2 is SVGIG in the germline V gene (reference sequence). V shed 0 bases and J shed 8 bases, with 11 bases lying between them. The CDR3 has 13 amino acids.

The chain is built from TRBV7-8 and TRBJ1-1; D is perhaps TRBD1 (5 bases). V was pared by 6 bases and J by 7 bases, with 15 bases between. From germline, CDR1 is SGHVS and CDR2 FQNEAQ. This CDR3 region has 13 residues. The CDR3 region has the DNA TGTGCCAGCAGGCGTCCGGGACGGCTTGAAGCTTTCTTT. Its translation is CASRRPGRLEAFF.

V gene TRBV20-1 combines with J gene TRBJ2-7; D is unresolved. V gave up 5 bases and J gave up 5 bases, with 7 bases separating them. Germline lookup yields CDR1 DFQATT and CDR2 SNEGSKA (reference sequence). There are 10 residues in the CDR3. The CDR3 nucleotides are TGCAGTGCTCGGTTTAACGAGCAGTACTTC. This codes for CSARFNEQYF.